This T cell receptor beta chain was recorded in a study of metastatic and nonmetastatic thyroid tumors. Study-level information: Repertoire comparison spanned blood and tumor or nodule tissue of malignant and benign thyroid patients.

This clone rates as medium-sized. The antigen remains unidentified. Trimming shortened V by 5 bases and J by 3 bases, and 13 bases separated the two germline ends. CDR1 is MDHEN and CDR2 is SYDVKM in the germline V gene. The CDR3 spans 14 residues. All patients reached thyroid surgery having received no treatment beforehand. Study results and limitations: The study reportedly found significantly higher TCR beta diversity in malignant thyroid tumors than benign nodules, in blood and tumor.

Under the authors' procedure: A distant-metastasis classifier for papillary thyroid cancer was built using CDR3 differences across clinicopathological groups. TCRdb re-clonotyped the PCR reads via MiXCR. The V and J calls shown here were made by TCRdb, not taken from the authors' results. Here the sample spans 4,500 to 6,500 clones, roughly a fifth being singletons. The chain joins TRBV28 to TRBJ1-2; D may be TRBD1 (5 bases). Sequenced material: adjacent normal tissue. This receptor was identified in a female donor with papillary thyroid cancer or a benign thyroid nodule (not recorded which). Some clones in this sample may be carry-over from other donors' samples. This CDR3 reads CASSRPDSYYGYTF. The DNA for the CDR3 is TGTGCCAGCAGTCGACCCGACAGCTACTATGGCTACACCTTC.